These T cell receptor beta chains were read from a single sample in a study of tumor-infiltrating lymphocytes in primary liver carcinoma. A single record per CDR3 protein comes from TCRdb applying MiXCR to the multiplex PCR reads. The table records more than 150,000 distinct CDR3 sequences, around 60% of them present only once. Sequencing was performed on peripheral blood. The source is a man aged 40-49 years with primary liver carcinoma and hepatitis B virus infection. CDR3s include the opening cysteine and the closing phenylalanine or tryptophan. The D gene is left open where the match is weak. Expanded clones are given a class, and other clones once, few, many or no size at all.

v_gene	abundance	j_gene	d_gene	CDR3aa	CDR3nt
TRBV12-3/TRBV12-4	few	TRBJ2-5	-	CASSDDIQETQYF	TGTGCCAGCAGTGACGACATCCAAGAGACCCAGTACTTC
TRBV12-3/TRBV12-4	few	TRBJ1-5	-	CASSLARDQPQHF	TGTGCCAGCAGTTTAGCCAGGGATCAGCCCCAGCATTTT
TRBV11-2	-	TRBJ2-7	-	CTSSLGGEDYRLKQYF	TGTACCAGCAGCTTAGGCGGCGAGGACTACCGTTTGAAGCAGTACTTC
TRBV6-6	-	TRBJ1-4	-	CASSYGGRWRATNEKLFF	TGTGCCAGCAGTTACGGGGGACGGTGGCGTGCAACTAATGAAAAACTGTTTTTT
TRBV4-1	-	TRBJ1-5	-	CASSQAGGSSNQPQHF	TGCGCCAGCAGCCAAGCCGGGGGCTCTAGCAATCAGCCCCAGCATTTT
TRBV28	-	TRBJ2-3	-	CASSPPLTLSTDTQYF	TGTGCCAGCAGTCCTCCCCTGACACTGAGCACAGATACGCAGTATTTT
TRBV4-1	-	TRBJ2-7	TRBD1	CAISSLDRVGAYEQYF	TGCGCCATCAGCTCCCTCGACAGGGTGGGCGCCTACGAGCAGTACTTC
TRBV6-2/TRBV6-3	-	TRBJ2-3	-	CASRVLGSTDTQYF	TGTGCCAGCAGGGTACTAGGGAGCACAGATACGCAGTATTTT
TRBV11-2	-	TRBJ2-3	TRBD2	CASGLDGAGGTTDTQYF	TGTGCCAGCGGCTTAGACGGAGCGGGAGGGACCACAGATACTCAGTATTTT
TRBV29-1	-	TRBJ2-7	TRBD2	CNGGLAGEQYF	TGCAACGGGGGTCTAGCGGGAGAGCAGTACTTC
TRBV5-1	-	TRBJ2-7	-	CASRYDYEQYF	TGCGCCAGCAGGTATGACTACGAGCAGTACTTC
TRBV29-1	-	TRBJ2-7	-	CSVPKGNYEEYF	TGCAGCGTCCCTAAAGGGAACTACGAAGAGTACTTC
TRBV13	few	TRBJ1-1	-	CASSHNGPATEAFF	TGTGCCAGCAGCCACAATGGGCCCGCCACTGAAGCTTTCTTT
TRBV5-4	once	TRBJ2-5	TRBD2	CASSFPGGGGETQYF	TGTGCCAGCAGCTTTCCGGGAGGGGGGGGAGAGACCCAGTACTTC
TRBV10-3	-	TRBJ2-1	-	CAISAGLSYNEQFF	TGTGCCATCAGTGCCGGGCTCTCCTACAATGAGCAGTTCTTC
TRBV11-2	once	TRBJ2-1	TRBD2	CASCLLAGDYNEQFF	TGTGCCAGCTGCTTGCTAGCGGGAGACTACAATGAACAGTTCTTC
TRBV10-3	-	TRBJ2-5	-	CAISSQGRETQYF	TGTGCCATTAGCTCACAGGGTCGAGAGACCCAGTACTTC
TRBV5-6	-	TRBJ2-7	TRBD2	CASSLGVGLAGSYEQYF	TGTGCCAGCAGCTTGGGGGTGGGACTAGCGGGCTCCTACGAGCAGTACTTC
TRBV12-3/TRBV12-4	-	TRBJ2-5	-	CASRPPGHEQEIQYF	TGTGCCAGCAGGCCTCCGGGACACGAGCAAGAGATCCAGTACTTC
TRBV6-6	-	TRBJ1-1	-	CASSYSVRITEAFF	TGTGCCAGCAGTTACTCAGTCCGGATCACTGAAGCTTTCTTT
TRBV29-1	-	TRBJ2-1	-	CSVSPRTRGSYNEQFF	TGCAGCGTTTCCCCCCGGACTCGCGGCTCCTACAATGAGCAGTTCTTC
TRBV29-1	many	TRBJ2-2	-	CSVGGTTTGELFF	TGCAGCGTTGGTGGGACAACCACCGGGGAGCTGTTTTTT
TRBV12-3/TRBV12-4	few	TRBJ2-1	TRBD2	CASRLAGEWNEQFF	TGTGCCAGCAGGCTAGCGGGAGAATGGAATGAGCAGTTCTTC
TRBV2	-	TRBJ2-6	-	CASSVNRGYGANVLTF	TGTGCCAGCAGTGTTAACCGGGGGTATGGGGCCAACGTCCTGACTTTC
TRBV6-6	-	TRBJ2-7	TRBD1	CASSRPGQGSYEQYF	TGTGCCAGCAGCCGACCGGGACAGGGGTCCTACGAGCAGTACTTC
TRBV5-1	-	TRBJ2-5	-	CASSPMGEEETQYF	TGCGCCAGCAGCCCGATGGGGGAGGAAGAGACCCAGTACTTC
TRBV11-2	many	TRBJ2-1	TRBD2	CASSRGAGGPVNEQFF	TGTGCCAGCAGCCGGGGGGCGGGAGGGCCCGTCAATGAGCAGTTCTTC
TRBV6-5	-	TRBJ2-7	-	CASSYNRYEHYF	TGTGCCAGCAGTTACAACCGTTACGAGCATTACTTC
TRBV11-2	-	TRBJ2-1	-	CSRSAARSALYNEQFF	TGTTCCAGAAGCGCAGCACGAAGCGCCCTATACAATGAGCAGTTCTTC
TRBV5-6	-	TRBJ1-1	TRBD1	CASSRTGIEAFF	TGTGCCAGCAGCCGGACAGGGATTGAAGCTTTCTTT
TRBV5-6	-	TRBJ2-7	TRBD2	CASITSGRSHEQYF	TGTGCCAGCATTACTAGCGGGCGTTCCCACGAGCAGTACTTC
TRBV6-5	few	TRBJ1-3	-	CASSYSSGHHLYF	TGTGCCAGCAGTTACTCGTCGGGACATCACCTATATTTT
TRBV11-2	-	TRBJ1-3	-	CVSSLMGGSGNTIYF	TGTGTCAGCAGCTTAATGGGAGGCTCTGGAAACACCATATATTTT
TRBV7-9	-	TRBJ2-7	TRBD1	CASRAGTGSTYEQYF	TGTGCCAGCAGAGCCGGGACAGGGAGTACCTACGAGCAGTACTTC
TRBV6-1	-	TRBJ1-4	-	CASSEGPGSEKLFF	TGTGCCAGCAGTGAAGGCCCAGGTTCTGAAAAACTGTTCTTT
TRBV11-2	-	TRBJ2-5	-	CASSLGWDTQETQYF	TGTGCCAGCAGCTTAGGGTGGGACACTCAAGAGACCCAGTACTTC
TRBV4-2	-	TRBJ2-7	-	CASNPRRQVSYEQYF	TGTGCCAGCAATCCTCGGCGACAGGTTAGCTACGAGCAGTACTTC
TRBV12-5	-	TRBJ2-7	-	CASGLCLIVEGFDHYEQYF	TGTGCTAGTGGTTTATGCCTCATCGTCGAGGGTTTCGACCACTACGAGCAATACTTC
TRBV6-5	few	TRBJ1-2	-	CASFNGVHYGYTF	TGTGCCAGCTTTAACGGGGTTCACTATGGCTACACCTTC
TRBV6-5	-	TRBJ2-5	-	CASSRLEGQYF	TGTGCCAGCAGCCGACTAGAGGGCCAGTACTTC
TRBV11-3	-	TRBJ2-3	-	CASSLSGLTDTQYF	TGCGCCAGCAGCTTATCCGGACTCACAGATACGCAGTATTTT
TRBV5-4	few	TRBJ1-1	TRBD1	CASSRQGNTEAFF	TGTGCCAGCAGCAGACAGGGGAACACTGAAGCTTTCTTT
TRBV6-5	few	TRBJ1-1	-	CASSYNRGATEAFF	TGTGCCAGCAGTTACAATCGCGGTGCCACTGAAGCTTTCTTT
TRBV12-3/TRBV12-4	-	TRBJ2-3	-	CASSFRSGCTDTQYF	TGTGCCAGCAGTTTCCGGTCTGGCTGCACAGATACGCAGTATTTT
TRBV29-1	-	TRBJ2-5	-	CSVEGGLETQYF	TGCAGCGTTGAAGGAGGACTAGAGACCCAGTACTTC